A single sample is the source of the 24 T cell receptor beta chains below, sequenced in a study. TCRdb ran MiXCR on the 5' RACE reads and lists one entry per CDR3 protein. Among about 41,000 distinct CDR3 sequences listed, 29% were seen once. Sequencing was done on a sample of memory CD4+ T cells sorted from a lymph node. Subset in this sample: memory CD4+ T cells, CD4+CD45RO+CD25-. The source of these receptors is a female donor with breast cancer.

The V call is TRBV5-1, the J call TRBJ2-5; TRBD2 matches 7 bases. Germline lookup yields CDR1 SGHRS and CDR2 YFSETQ. The CDR3 has 13 amino acids. V trimming: 3 bases; J trimming: 3 bases; junction bases outside the gene matches: 2. In nucleotides, the CDR3 is TGCGCCAGCAGCTCGCTAGCGGAAGAGACCCAGTACTTC. Amino acid sequence: CASSSLAEETQYF.

The chain carries TRBV18 and TRBJ1-5; perhaps TRBD1 as D (6 bases). CDR1 is KGHSH, CDR2 LQKENI, per germline. The CDR3 runs to 16 residues. V was shortened by 2 bases and J by 6 bases, with 17 bases between the two germline ends. The CDR3, as DNA: TGTGCCAGCTCACCAACCCCCGGGGGGGGCCGTCAGCCCCAGCATTTT. Its translation is CASSPTPGGGRQPQHF.

This clonotype was observed a handful of times. The CDR3 sequence is CASSLVGGTGGYEQYF. The CDR3 DNA reads as TGTGCCAGCAGCTTAGTGGGTGGGACAGGGGGCTACGAGCAGTACTTC. The chain combines TRBV7-9 with TRBJ2-7; TRBD1 agrees at 11 bases. The trim removed 1 base at V and 3 bases at J, leaving 5 bases unmatched. The CDR3 consists of 16 residues. Germline CDR1 reads SEHNR; CDR2 reads FQNEAQ (reference sequence).

This clonotype was counted between two and nine times. This chain links TRBV7-2 with TRBJ1-5; 7 bases fit TRBD1. The V segment lost 6 bases and the J segment 5 bases; nucleotides outside the gene matches: 4. Germline V gene data show CDR1 as SGHTA and CDR2 as FQGNSA. The length of the CDR3 is 13 residues. The CDR3 DNA reads TGTGCCAGCAGTTCAGACAGGGATCAGCCCCAGCATTTT. It translates to CASSSDRDQPQHF.

This clonotype was observed at least ten times. The V and J genes are TRBV5-1 and TRBJ2-1; D remains unclear. This CDR3 is built from 12 residues. Germline V gene sequence: CDR1 SGHRS, CDR2 YFSETQ. V lost 0 bases and J lost 7, with 5 bases in between. Written as DNA, the CDR3 is TGCGCCAGCAGCTTGGGGGGAAATGAGCAGTTCTTC. This codes for CASSLGGNEQFF.

There are a few counts of this clonotype. The chain uses TRBV27 and TRBJ1-1, with D perhaps matching TRBD1 (6 bases). Per germline, CDR1 MNHEY and CDR2 SMNVEV (reference sequence). Trimming cost V 6 bases and J 5 bases, with 10 bases left between them. This CDR3 comprises 12 residues. The CDR3 nucleotides read TGTGCCAGCAGCGAAGGGGGGACTGAAGCTTTCTTT. Protein product: CASSEGGTEAFF.

This clonotype was observed a handful of times. The V and J genes are TRBV4-1 and TRBJ2-5; TRBD2 agrees at 7 bases. In germline, CDR1 is MGHRA, CDR2 YSYEKL. Unmatched junction bases numbered 9, after V lost 0 bases and J lost 5 bases. The CDR3 is 16 amino acids. CDR3 nucleotide sequence: TGCGCCAGCAGCCAAGACCCCCCGACTAGCCCGGAGACCCAGTACTTC. Residues: CASSQDPPTSPETQYF.

This clonotype was seen a single time. The V call is TRBV7-9, the J call TRBJ2-7, with 11 positions matching TRBD2. Per the germline V gene, CDR1 is SEHNR and CDR2 is FQNEAQ (reference sequence). There are 16 residues in the CDR3. V lost 5 bases to trimming and J lost 5 bases; unmatched junction nucleotides: 11. The CDR3 region has the DNA TGTGCCAGCAGCCCGCAGCTAGCGGGAGGACAGCACGAGCAGTACTTC. It encodes CASSPQLAGGQHEQYF.

The J gene is TRBJ1-2, the V gene TRBV5-1; maybe TRBD1 (5 bases). CDR1 is SGHRS and CDR2 is YFSETQ in the germline V gene. This CDR3 region has 12 residues. V lost 5 bases and J lost 7, with 12 bases in between. CDR3 in amino acids: CASSLNTGGYTF. In DNA, the CDR3 is TGCGCCAGCAGTCTTAACACAGGTGGCTACACCTTC.

This chain links TRBV6-1 with TRBJ1-1; D is undetermined. Trimming stripped 4 bases from V and 6 bases from J, with 6 bases between. Germline V gene sequence: CDR1 MNHNS, CDR2 SASEGT. The CDR3 has 11 residues. The CDR3 coding sequence is TGTGCCAGCAGTGGCGGGGCTGAAGCTTTCTTT. Translation gives CASSGGAEAFF.

The rearrangement links TRBV7-9 to TRBJ1-5; D is uncertain. The CDR3 consists of 13 residues. V lost 3 bases and J 5 bases, leaving 8 bases between the germline ends. The V gene's germline CDR1 is SEHNR and CDR2 FQNEAQ (reference sequence). The CDR3 loop is CASSFTTDQPQHF. CDR3 nucleotide sequence: TGTGCCAGCAGCTTTACTACGGATCAGCCCCAGCATTTT.

The gene calls are TRBV4-2 and TRBJ2-1; 8 bases are shared with TRBD2. Germline V lookup: CDR1 LGHNA, CDR2 YNFKEQ. The V segment lost 0 bases and the J segment 4 bases; nucleotides outside the gene matches: 5. The CDR3 consists of 16 residues. CDR3 sequence (DNA): TGTGCCAGCAGCCAAGATCGGCTAGCGGGTTACAATGAGCAGTTCTTC. It encodes CASSQDRLAGYNEQFF.

This clonotype was recorded only once. This chain joins TRBV5-1 and TRBJ2-3, with a tentative D call TRBD1 (6 bases). The CDR3 spans 15 residues. Germline loops: CDR1 SGHRS, CDR2 YFSETQ. V lost 3 bases and J 0 bases, leaving 11 bases between the germline ends. In DNA form, the CDR3 reads TGCGCCAGCAGCTCCCGGACAGTAAGCACAGATACGCAGTATTTT. Translating it yields CASSSRTVSTDTQYF.

This clonotype showed up just a few times. This rearrangement joins TRBV9 to TRBJ2-5; 8 bases are shared with TRBD2. V trimming: 4 bases; J trimming: 2 bases; junction bases outside the gene matches: 22. CDR3 length: 20 amino acids. Germline assignment: CDR1 SGDLS and CDR2 YYNGEE. The CDR3 DNA reads TGTGCCAGCAGCCGCTTATCCGGATATAGCGGGGCCCGGGGGCAAGAGACCCAGTACTTC. This codes for CASSRLSGYSGARGQETQYF.

As to this clonotype: A junction end diverges from the germline sequence, so it may reflect a read error. The chain carries TRBV24-1 and TRBJ2-5, with TRBD2 identical over 7 bases. The CDR3 has 15 residues. The germline V gene encodes CDR1 KGHDR and CDR2 SFDVKD. As DNA, the CDR3 is TGTGCCGCCAGTGAGGGAGCGGGGCACAAAGAGACCCAGTACTTC. Its translation: CAASEGAGHKETQYF.

The chain couples TRBV28 to TRBJ2-1, with 14 positions matching TRBD2. Germline V gene data show CDR1 as MDHEN and CDR2 as SYDVKM. Germline trimming cut 6 bases from V and 9 bases from J; bases unmatched to any gene: 10. The CDR3 contains 16 residues. CDR3 coding DNA: TGTGCCAGCAGGTATATGGGACTAGCGGGGGATGGTGAGCAGTTCTTC. Protein product: CASRYMGLAGDGEQFF.

V gene TRBV6-5 combines with J gene TRBJ2-7, with D hard to call. The V and J ends lost 5 bases and 6 bases respectively, with 11 bases between them. The length of the CDR3 is 12 residues. Germline CDR1 reads MNHEY; CDR2 reads SVGAGI. The CDR3 DNA is TGTGCCAGCAGTGGCCCGGTTAGCGAGCAGTACTTC. Its translation is CASSGPVSEQYF.

About this clonotype: A clone one base away is much larger, so this may be a read error. The gene calls are TRBV7-2 and TRBJ2-1; D is unclear. Between the trimmed V and J ends, which lost 4 bases and 2 bases, there was a span of 9 bases. This CDR3 has 14 residues. The germline gives CDR1 SGHTA, CDR2 FQGNSA. The DNA for the CDR3 is TGTGCCAGCAGCTCAAGTCTAGCCTACAATGAGCAGTTCTTC. Amino acids: CASSSSLAYNEQFF.

There are many counts of this clonotype. Compared with germline, one end of the junction differs, possibly owing to a read error. This rearrangement joins TRBV12-3 or TRBV12-4 to TRBJ2-7; D is undetermined. The CDR3 sequence is 13 residues long. The CDR3 DNA reads TGTGCCAGCAGTTTACTCCCCTCCCACGAGCAGTACTTC. Translating gives CASSLLPSHEQYF.

Remarks on this clonotype: This may arise from a read error, as a much more abundant clone is one base away. The chain has TRBV5-1 and TRBJ2-7; the D gene is possibly TRBD1 (6 bases). CDR1 is SGHRS and CDR2 is YFSETQ in the germline V gene. The CDR3 covers 13 residues. Trimming shortened V by 10 bases and J by 2 bases, and 16 bases separated the two germline ends. This CDR3 is CAGSYRDPYEQYF. The CDR3 nucleotides read TGCGCCGGCTCCTACAGGGACCCCTACGAGCAGTACTTC.

The V call is TRBV2, the J call TRBJ2-7; 8 bases match TRBD2. The V gene end was trimmed by 7 bases and the J gene end by 3 bases; junction bases not matched to a gene: 8. The CDR3 has 14 amino acids. Germline CDR1 reads SNHLY; CDR2 reads FYNNEI. The DNA of the CDR3 is TGTGCCAGCACGGGGGGGAGCCGTTTCTACGAGCAGTACTTC. This gives the protein CASTGGSRFYEQYF.

This clonotype has a handful of counts. The chain joins TRBV5-1 to TRBJ2-5; TRBD1 matches 7 bases. The V gene's germline CDR1 is SGHRS and CDR2 YFSETQ. The CDR3 has 14 amino acids. Trimming cost V 2 bases and J 5 bases; bases outside gene matches: 6. CDR3 residues: CASSLRGPGETQYF. CDR3 sequence (DNA): TGCGCCAGCAGCTTAAGGGGGCCGGGGGAGACCCAGTACTTC.

The chain carries TRBV7-6 and TRBJ1-1; D is unresolved. V lost 1 base and J 0 bases, leaving 6 bases between the germline ends. CDR3 size: 14 residues. Germline loops: CDR1 SGHVS, CDR2 FNYEAQ. The CDR3 spells CASSLGPVNTEAFF. The CDR3 DNA is TGTGCCAGCAGCTTAGGACCGGTGAACACTGAAGCTTTCTTT. The complete variable domain, with remaining parts taken from reference TRBV7-6 and TRBJ1-1, reads GAGVSQSPRYKVTKRGQDVALRCDPISGHVSLYWYRQALGQGPEFLTYFNYEAQQDKSGLPNDRFSAERPEGSISTLTIQRTEQRDSAMYRCASSLGPVNTEAFFGQGTRLTVV.

This clonotype was seen just once. A read error is possible here, since a much larger clone lies one base away. V gene TRBV5-1 combines with J gene TRBJ1-5; 7 bases align to TRBD1. In germline, CDR1 is SGHRS, CDR2 YFSETQ. V lost 3 bases to trimming and J lost 8 bases; unmatched junction nucleotides: 8. This CDR3 spans 14 amino acids. CDR3 sequence (DNA): TGCGCCAGCAGCTCCGAGGACAGGCGAGAGCCCCAGCATTTT. Its protein product is CASSSEDRREPQHF.